This record concerns one T cell receptor beta chain sequence. Methods used by the authors: Reference gene primers were amplified, and this amplification served to estimate nucleated cell counts. The assay was immunoSEQ multiplex PCR, and TCRdb's table has in-frame clones only and misses some. That table gives V, J and clone size, and the DNA gave D and trimming. The sample lists some 200,000 clones, under 90% occurring once. The data are from a study of blood T cell repertoires in COVID-19. The length of the CDR3 is 15 residues. The germline V and J ends were trimmed by 3 bases and 8 bases, with 19 bases remaining between them. Germline CDR1 is MGHDK and CDR2 is SYGVNS.

This TCR was recovered from an older woman who had recovered from COVID-19. The sequenced sample was peripheral blood. The chain carries TRBV25-1 and TRBJ1-2; D gene unclear. In DNA form, the CDR3 reads TGTGCCAGCAGTGAGTATGGGAGCTCCGGTTTCGGCTACACCTTC. Protein sequence: CASSEYGSSGFGYTF.